What follows are 20 T cell receptor beta chains derived from one specimen sequenced in a study of identical twins. TCRdb called the 5' RACE reads again in MiXCR, with one record for every CDR3 protein. The sample lists about 220,000 distinct CDR3 sequences; over 5% were seen once. The same sample was also studied in work on T cells expressing NK-cell markers.

The sequenced material came from CD8+ T cells sorted from blood. The source of these receptors is a woman under 30 in good health.

This clonotype was seen many times. The V gene is TRBV5-1, the J gene TRBJ2-1; 10 bases are a match to TRBD2. J lost 4 bases, V lost 0 bases, and 10 bases had no gene match. Germline V gene lookup returns CDR1 SGHRS and CDR2 YFSETQ. The CDR3 sequence is 18 residues long. This chain's CDR3 is CASSLELAGSLGYNEQFF. In DNA form, the CDR3 reads TGCGCCAGCAGCTTGGAACTAGCGGGATCTTTAGGTTACAATGAGCAGTTCTTC.

V usage is TRBV20-1 and J usage is TRBJ1-2, with D possibly being TRBD1 (5 bases). The length of the CDR3 is 13 residues. With 1 base removed from V and 6 bases from J, the gap between germline ends came to 12 bases. CDR1 and CDR2 from the germline V gene are DFQATT and SNEGSKA (reference sequence). The CDR3 nucleotides read TGCAGTGCTAGAGTTGGGGGTCCGGATGGCTACACCTTC. Protein sequence: CSARVGGPDGYTF.

This clonotype has just a few counts. The V and J genes are TRBV2 and TRBJ2-7; TRBD1 agrees at 7 bases. The CDR3 runs to 15 residues. V gave up 3 bases and J gave up 7 bases; unmatched junction bases: 12. Germline CDR1 SNHLY, CDR2 FYNNEI. For the CDR3, the DNA is TGTGCCAGCAGTGAGACAGGGCGCGGGTCGGGGGAGCAGTACTTC. Residues: CASSETGRGSGEQYF.

The sample holds a few counts of this clonotype. J is TRBJ2-1 and V is TRBV12-3 or TRBV12-4, with D tentatively TRBD2 (6 bases). The CDR3 contains 15 residues. Trimming took 6 bases from V and 8 from J, leaving 20 bases between them. This CDR3 reads CASSFSGEPQDEQFF. The CDR3 nucleotides read TGTGCCAGCAGCTTTAGCGGAGAACCCCAGGATGAGCAGTTCTTC.

The table lists this clonotype with a few counts. This chain joins TRBV7-9 and TRBJ1-2; 8 bases match TRBD1. The CDR3 is made up of 15 amino acids. V was clipped by 4 bases and J by 4 bases; unmatched bases: 8. Looked up from germline, CDR1 is SEHNR and CDR2 is FQNEAQ (reference sequence). The CDR3: CASSSMDRDTYGYTF. CDR3 sequence (DNA): TGTGCCAGCAGCTCCATGGACAGGGACACCTATGGCTACACCTTC.

The J gene is TRBJ1-5, the V gene TRBV9; 9 bases map to TRBD1. The V gene's germline CDR1 is SGDLS and CDR2 YYNGEE. This CDR3 has 15 amino acids. V lost 3 bases and J lost 3; bases outside the gene matches: 4. The CDR3 protein is CASSEGTGNNQPQHF. The DNA for the CDR3 is TGTGCCAGCAGCGAGGGGACAGGGAACAATCAGCCCCAGCATTTT.

The gene calls are TRBV6-4 and TRBJ2-3; no firm D call. This CDR3 region has 14 residues. The germline V and J ends were trimmed by 1 base and 2 bases, with 7 bases remaining between them. Germline loops: CDR1 MRHNA, CDR2 SNTAGT. The CDR3 loop is CASSDLADTDTQYF. CDR3 bases: TGTGCCAGCAGTGACTTGGCGGACACAGATACGCAGTATTTT.

This clonotype was seen more than once but under ten times. The chain employs TRBV3-1 and TRBJ2-1, with 11 bases matching TRBD2. With V trimmed by 3 bases and J by 15 bases, 10 bases remained unmatched. Germline lookup yields CDR1 LGHDT and CDR2 YNNKEL (reference sequence). The CDR3 extends over 14 amino acids. CDR3 region: CASSQELAGGAPFF. CDR3 nucleotides: TGTGCCAGCAGCCAGGAGTTAGCGGGGGGGGCACCGTTCTTC.

The chain joins TRBV20-1 to TRBJ2-7; D is undetermined. In germline, CDR1 is DFQATT, CDR2 SNEGSKA (reference sequence). The length of the CDR3 is 11 residues. The germline V and J ends were trimmed by 3 bases and 4 bases, with 7 bases remaining between them. The CDR3 bases are TGCAGTGCTAGGGCTACGTACGAGCAGTACTTC. Translating gives CSARATYEQYF.

V gene TRBV7-9 combines with J gene TRBJ1-1, with TRBD1 identical over 10 bases. The CDR3 length is 15 residues. The trim removed 5 bases at V and 0 bases at J, leaving 3 bases unmatched. Germline V gives CDR1 SEHNR, CDR2 FQNEAQ (reference sequence). CDR3 amino acids: CASSRGTGVNTEAFF. CDR3 sequence (DNA): TGTGCCAGCAGCCGCGGGACAGGGGTGAACACTGAAGCTTTCTTT.

This clonotype was found a few times. V is TRBV6-1 and J is TRBJ1-2, with D unclear. The V end was cut by 11 bases, the J end by 5 bases, with 27 bases between. The CDR3 runs to 16 residues. The germline V gene encodes CDR1 MNHNS and CDR2 SASEGT. CDR3 coding DNA: TGTGCCTCCAGGTCGTCAATTATCTCCAGCGTGTATGGCTACACCTTC. Its translation: CASRSSIISSVYGYTF.

This clonotype was counted at least ten times. The J gene is TRBJ2-7, the V gene TRBV6-2 or TRBV6-3; D might be TRBD1 (6 bases). The CDR3 has 15 amino acids. Trimming stripped 6 bases from V and 0 bases from J, with 15 bases between. CDR1 is MNHEY, CDR2 SVGEGT, per germline. The CDR3 is CASSPRGLSSYEQYF. The CDR3 coding sequence is TGTGCCAGCAGCCCCAGGGGTCTCAGCTCCTACGAGCAGTACTTC.

This clonotype was found a few times. The rearrangement links TRBV27 to TRBJ2-3, with 8 bases aligning to TRBD2. The CDR3 has 14 residues. CDR1 and CDR2 (germline): MNHEY, SMNVEV (reference sequence). V lost 5 bases, J lost 6 bases, and 7 bases stayed unmatched. The CDR3 protein is CASSTGGPGDTQYF. CDR3 in DNA: TGTGCCAGCAGTACGGGGGGGCCCGGGGATACGCAGTATTTT.

This clonotype came up many times. The genes are TRBV6-4 and TRBJ1-1; 7 positions match TRBD1. CDR3 length equals 15 residues. CDR1 and CDR2 (germline): MRHNA, SNTAGT. V shed 3 bases and J 4 bases; nucleotides not matched to a gene: 8. Here the CDR3 DNA reads TGTGCCAGCAGTGAGGGCCAGGGGGAAGGCACTGAAGCTTTCTTT. Its translation: CASSEGQGEGTEAFF.

V is TRBV7-2 and J is TRBJ1-2; no reliable D call. CDR1 SGHTA and CDR2 FQGNSA come from the germline V gene. The CDR3 length is 14 residues. Trimming removed 1 base at V and 0 bases at J, with 6 bases between. CDR3: CASSLEYANYGYTF. The DNA of the CDR3 is TGTGCCAGCAGCTTAGAATACGCTAACTATGGCTACACCTTC.

The V gene is TRBV5-1, the J gene TRBJ1-5; D is perhaps TRBD1 (5 bases). Germline V gene lookup returns CDR1 SGHRS and CDR2 YFSETQ. The V gene lost 4 bases and the J gene lost 2 bases, with 10 bases spanning the gap. The CDR3 loop spans 14 amino acids. CDR3 sequence: CASSADSGNQPQHF. The CDR3 DNA is TGCGCCAGCAGCGCCGACAGTGGCAATCAGCCCCAGCATTTT.

The chain carries TRBV7-9 and TRBJ2-7; 7 nucleotides line up with TRBD2. Germline V gene sequence: CDR1 SEHNR, CDR2 FQNEAQ (reference sequence). V gave up 1 base and J gave up 6 bases; unmatched junction bases: 9. The CDR3 is made up of 15 amino acids. The CDR3 protein is CASSLEEWRESEQYF. For the CDR3, the DNA is TGTGCCAGCAGCTTAGAAGAGTGGCGGGAGAGCGAGCAGTACTTC.

V and J are TRBV7-9 and TRBJ2-7, with D perhaps TRBD1 or TRBD2 (6 bases each). V lost 5 bases to trimming and J lost 3 bases, with 17 bases between them. Germline CDR1 is SEHNR and CDR2 is FQNEAQ (reference sequence). The CDR3 runs 15 residues. DNA for the CDR3: TGTGCCAGCAGCACAACCCCCGGGGGCAACTACGAGCAGTACTTC. Amino acid sequence: CASSTTPGGNYEQYF.

The chain employs TRBV9 and TRBJ2-2; 10 bases agree with TRBD2. Unmatched junction bases numbered 12, after V lost 3 bases and J lost 7 bases. The CDR3 has 17 residues. Germline V CDR1 and CDR2: SGDLS, YYNGEE. Here the CDR3 DNA reads TGTGCCAGCAGCGAGGGGGGGCTAGCGGGAGAAAGCGGGGAGCTGTTTTTT. It translates to CASSEGGLAGESGELFF.

The V and J genes are TRBV25-1 and TRBJ2-7; 11 positions match TRBD2. The J segment lost 6 bases and the V segment lost 4 bases, leaving 5 bases of the junction unmatched. The V gene's germline CDR1 is MGHDK and CDR2 SYGVNS. The CDR3 totals 14 residues. The CDR3 DNA reads as TGTGCCAGCAGTGTGCCCGGACTAGCGGGCGAGCAGTACTTC. Protein product: CASSVPGLAGEQYF.